What follows are 20 T cell receptor beta chains derived from one specimen sequenced in a study of T cell responses to AZD1222 COVID-19 vaccine. Libraries were prepared by immunoSEQ multiplex PCR; TCRdb keeps only in-frame clonotypes and omits some of them. The top ten hold approximately 4% of the sample, which has under 200,000 clones, around nine tenths seen once. This specimen consisted of peripheral blood, obtained 28 days after the second dose of the MenACWY control vaccine. The source of these receptors is an adult who received the MenACWY meningococcal vaccine as a control.

The chain carries TRBV4-1 and TRBJ1-5; D may be TRBD1 (5 bases). From germline, CDR1 is MGHRA and CDR2 YSYEKL. The CDR3 is 13 amino acids. Trimming pared 5 bases from V and 2 bases from J, leaving 7 bases between. CDR3 region: CASSRGGNQPQHF. For the CDR3, the DNA is TGCGCCAGCAGCAGGGGAGGCAATCAGCCCCAGCATTTT.

The chain couples TRBV30 to TRBJ2-7; TRBD1 or TRBD2 may be the D gene (5 bases each). Trimming took 5 bases from V and 5 from J, leaving 13 bases between them. This CDR3 has 12 residues. Per the germline V gene, CDR1 is GTSNPN and CDR2 is SVGIG (reference sequence). The CDR3 DNA sequence: TGTGCCTGGTGCCCAGGGAGAGACGAGCAGTACTTC. Protein sequence: CAWCPGRDEQYF.

DNA for the CDR3: TGTGCCAGCAGCCCGACAGGGTACGCGCAGTATTTT. This encodes CASSPTGYAQYF. The chain joins TRBV7-2 to TRBJ2-3, with TRBD1 matching over 7 bases. Germline V gene data show CDR1 as SGHTA and CDR2 as FQGNSA. The CDR3 is made up of 12 amino acids. The V and J ends lost 5 bases and 10 bases, in that order; junction bases with no gene match: 6.

The chain is built from TRBV19 and TRBJ2-2; perhaps TRBD2 as D (5 bases). The CDR3 runs to 15 residues. V lost 1 base, J lost 8 bases, and 14 bases lay in between. Germline V gene sequence: CDR1 LNHDA, CDR2 SQIVND (reference sequence). CDR3 region: CASSIAAGRVGELFF. In DNA, the CDR3 is TGTGCCAGTAGTATAGCGGCCGGGCGGGTAGGGGAGCTGTTTTTT.

The rearrangement uses TRBV18 and TRBJ1-2; D is unclear. The V end lost 1 base, the J end lost 4 bases, and 13 bases lay between the germline ends. The CDR3 has 15 amino acids. Per germline, CDR1 KGHSH and CDR2 LQKENI. The CDR3 sequence: CASSPLSGYGYGYTF. Here the CDR3 DNA reads TGTGCCAGCTCACCACTCTCTGGGTACGGCTATGGCTACACCTTC.

The gene calls are TRBV19 and TRBJ1-1; TRBD1 is a possible D gene (5 bases). This CDR3 has 15 residues. Germline V lookup: CDR1 LNHDA, CDR2 SQIVND (reference sequence). V was trimmed by 10 bases and J by 0 bases, leaving 18 bases between them. This CDR3 is CATGGGDRMNTEAFF. CDR3 sequence (DNA): TGTGCCACGGGGGGAGGGGACCGAATGAACACTGAAGCTTTCTTT.

The CDR3 nucleotides read TGTGCCAGCAGCACAGACCCCAAGTGGAACACCATATATTTT. This sequence encodes CASSTDPKWNTIYF. The chain joins TRBV9 to TRBJ1-3; no definite D call. Looked up from germline, CDR1 is SGDLS and CDR2 is YYNGEE. Trimming removed 4 bases from V and 7 bases from J, with 15 bases in between. This CDR3 has 14 residues.

The chain employs TRBV4-2 and TRBJ2-7; TRBD2 agrees at 7 bases. Trimming took 1 base from V and 2 from J; bases not matched to a gene: 5. The CDR3 extends over 15 amino acids. CDR1 is LGHNA, CDR2 YNFKEQ, per germline. CDR3 in DNA: TGTGCCAGCAGCCAAGGAGCGGGACTGACCTACGAGCAGTACTTC. Translation: CASSQGAGLTYEQYF.

V usage is TRBV2 and J usage is TRBJ2-1; 14 bases map to TRBD2. The trim removed 5 bases at V and 0 bases at J, leaving 6 bases unmatched. Germline lookup yields CDR1 SNHLY and CDR2 FYNNEI. The CDR3 consists of 18 residues. CDR3 DNA: TGTGCCAGCAGTCCCGGACTAGCGGGAGGTAGCTCCTACAATGAGCAGTTCTTC. Translated: CASSPGLAGGSSYNEQFF.

The rearrangement uses TRBV3-1 (or the pseudogene TRBV3-2) and TRBJ2-3; tentative D call: TRBD2 (6 bases). Trimming took off 3 bases at V and 0 bases at J, with 13 bases between the two ends. Germline CDR1 LGHDT, CDR2 YNNKEL (reference sequence). The CDR3 has 16 amino acids. The CDR3 reads CASSHPVAASTDTQYF. The CDR3 region has the DNA TGTGCCAGCAGCCACCCAGTAGCGGCTAGCACAGATACGCAGTATTTT.

The chain joins TRBV28 to TRBJ1-1; D uncertain. Looked up from germline, CDR1 is MDHEN and CDR2 is SYDVKM. Deletions cut 6 bases from V and 4 bases from J, with 12 bases between. This CDR3 comprises 13 residues. The CDR3 is CASRTNWGTEAFF. Written as DNA, the CDR3 is TGTGCCAGCAGGACAAATTGGGGCACTGAAGCTTTCTTT.

The rearrangement joins TRBV28 to TRBJ1-1; D is perhaps TRBD1 (6 bases). Between the trimmed V and J ends, which lost 10 bases and 5 bases, there was a span of 17 bases. The CDR3 has 13 amino acids. Germline V gene lookup returns CDR1 MDHEN and CDR2 SYDVKM. The CDR3: CAICRGPRTEAFF. CDR3 DNA sequence: TGTGCCATATGCCGGGGGCCCCGAACTGAAGCTTTCTTT.

This clone appeared a single time. The chain links TRBV6-5 to TRBJ1-1; possible D gene TRBD1, 6 bases. The V and J ends lost 6 bases and 1 base respectively, with 9 bases between them. The CDR3 sequence is 13 residues long. Germline V gene lookup returns CDR1 MNHEY and CDR2 SVGAGI. This chain's CDR3 is CASRQGWNTEAFF. DNA for the CDR3: TGTGCCAGCAGACAGGGCTGGAACACTGAAGCTTTCTTT.

The chain carries TRBV5-1 and TRBJ1-2, with D uncertain. The V and J ends lost 1 base and 4 bases respectively, with 14 bases between them. The CDR3 extends over 15 amino acids. The germline gives CDR1 SGHRS, CDR2 YFSETQ. In nucleotides, the CDR3 is TGCGCCAGCAGCTTGTACTGGGGTACGCCCTATGGCTACACCTTC. Protein sequence: CASSLYWGTPYGYTF. The whole variable domain, filled in from reference TRBV5-1 and TRBJ1-2, reads KAGVTQTPRYLIKTRGQQVTLSCSPISGHRSVSWYQQTPGQGLQFLFEYFSETQRNKGNFPGRFSGRQFSNSRSEMNVSTLELGDSALYLCASSLYWGTPYGYTFGSGTRLTVV.

The chain couples TRBV7-9 to TRBJ1-4; D is perhaps TRBD1 (5 bases). In germline, CDR1 is SEHNR, CDR2 FQNEAQ (reference sequence). This CDR3 region has 14 residues. Trimming took 7 bases from V and 6 from J, leaving 15 bases between them. CDR3 nucleotides: TGTGCCAGCACCTTCCCTCAAGGGGATGAAAAACTGTTTTTT. Its protein is CASTFPQGDEKLFF.

V and J are TRBV7-3 and TRBJ2-6, with D possibly matching TRBD1 (6 bases). Germline-derived CDR1 and CDR2 are SGHTA and FQGTGA. The ends were cut back, 1 base at V and 0 bases at J, with 10 bases in the middle. The CDR3 runs to 17 residues. The CDR3 loop is CASSLMGHNSGANVLTF. The CDR3 DNA reads TGTGCCAGCAGCTTAATGGGACACAACTCTGGGGCCAACGTCCTGACTTTC.

V is TRBV7-7 and J is TRBJ2-5, with D possibly TRBD1 on 6 matching bases. This CDR3 has 15 residues. Trimming removed 6 bases at V and 2 bases at J, with 16 bases between. CDR1 and CDR2 from the germline V gene are SSHAT and FNYEAQ (reference sequence). CDR3 sequence reads: CASSPNSQGQETQYF. The CDR3 coding sequence is TGTGCCAGCAGTCCCAATTCGCAGGGGCAAGAGACCCAGTACTTC. Looking up the rest from reference TRBV7-7 and TRBJ2-5 gives the full variable domain: GAGVSQSPRYKVTKRGQDVTLRCDPISSHATLYWYQQALGQGPEFLTYFNYEAQPDKSGLPSDRFSAERPEGSISTLTIQRTEQRDSAMYRCASSPNSQGQETQYFGPGTRLLVL.

The V call is TRBV6-5, the J call TRBJ1-3; D not resolved. V lost 6 bases to trimming and J lost 0 bases, with 6 bases between them. Germline V gene sequence: CDR1 MNHEY, CDR2 SVGAGI. There are 13 residues in the CDR3. CDR3 bases: TGTGCCAGCAGCCGCAGCTCTGGAAACACCATATATTTT. Translating it yields CASSRSSGNTIYF.

The V call is TRBV20-1, the J call TRBJ2-2; D is unresolved. Germline CDR1 DFQATT, CDR2 SNEGSKA (reference sequence). With 3 bases removed from V and 7 bases from J, the gap between germline ends came to 18 bases. The CDR3 consists of 15 residues. Here the CDR3 reads CSASLTKHPDGELFF. CDR3 in DNA: TGCAGTGCTAGTTTGACCAAGCACCCGGACGGGGAGCTGTTTTTT.

The V call is TRBV15, the J call TRBJ1-2, with D tentatively TRBD1 (5 bases). This CDR3 has 15 residues. V was clipped by 1 base and J by 4 bases, with 13 bases between them. Germline V gene lookup returns CDR1 LNHNV and CDR2 YYDKDF (reference sequence). In nucleotides, the CDR3 is TGTGCCACCAGCAGAGCCGTTGGCGGGGGCTATGGCTACACCTTC. This gives the protein CATSRAVGGGYGYTF.